These 18 T cell receptor beta chains came from one sample sequenced in a study of T cell responses to AZD1222 COVID-19 vaccine. Produced via immunoSEQ multiplex PCR; TCRdb's table is partial and in-frame only. The sample includes about 100,000 clones, roughly 90% of them seen just once. Source: peripheral blood, taken on day 0 of AZD1222 vaccination. The origin of the receptors is an adult in good health.

J is TRBJ2-7 and V is TRBV30; D ambiguous. V shed 2 bases and J shed 1 base, with 6 bases lying between them. Germline V gives CDR1 GTSNPN, CDR2 SVGIG (reference sequence). CDR3 length: 12 amino acids. CDR3 amino acids: CAWSRNSYEQYF. Written as DNA, the CDR3 is TGTGCCTGGAGTAGGAATTCCTACGAGCAGTACTTC. The entire variable domain, with the rest obtained from reference TRBV30 and TRBJ2-7, is as follows: SQTIHQWPATLVQPVGSPLSLECTVEGTSNPNLYWYRQAAGRGLQLLFYSVGIGQISSEVPQNLSASRPQDRQFILSSKKLLLSDSGFYLCAWSRNSYEQYFGPGTRLTVT.

This clone has a single count. The chain recombines TRBV7-3 with TRBJ2-5; no firm D call. This CDR3 region has 13 residues. CDR1 SGHTA and CDR2 FQGTGA come from the germline V gene. Trimming removed 4 bases from V and 7 bases from J, with 13 bases in between. CDR3 bases: TGTGCCAGCAGCTCCGACCAGCGCGGGACCCAGTACTTC. Encoded protein: CASSSDQRGTQYF.

This rearrangement joins TRBV28 to TRBJ2-4, with D possibly being TRBD1 (6 bases). V lost 4 bases to trimming and J lost 3 bases, with 10 bases between them. Germline V gene sequence: CDR1 MDHEN, CDR2 SYDVKM. CDR3 length equals 14 residues. The CDR3 DNA is TGTGCCAGCAGTTCAGGGGCAATCAAAAACATTCAGTACTTC. This sequence encodes CASSSGAIKNIQYF.

This clone has only one observation. The chain carries TRBV18 and TRBJ1-4; 11 bases are a match to TRBD1. The CDR3 is made up of 15 amino acids. From germline, CDR1 is KGHSH and CDR2 LQKENI. V lost 3 bases and J lost 6; bases outside the gene matches: 3. CDR3 in amino acids: CASSPGQGADEKLFF. CDR3 nucleotide sequence: TGTGCCAGCTCACCCGGACAGGGGGCAGATGAAAAACTGTTTTTT.

The chain carries TRBV4-3 and TRBJ1-6, with 10 bases that match TRBD1. The CDR3 totals 16 residues. The junction had 3 bases not matched to a gene; V was cut back by 3 bases and J by 4 bases. The germline CDR1 and CDR2 sequences are LGHNA and YSLEER. The CDR3 DNA reads TGCGCCAGCAGCCAGACAGGGGGCGCGTATAATTCACCCCTCCACTTT. Its translation: CASSQTGGAYNSPLHF.

The rearrangement uses TRBV11-3 and TRBJ1-2; tentatively, D is TRBD1 (6 bases). From germline, CDR1 is SGHNT and CDR2 YENEEA. This CDR3 is built from 13 residues. V dropped 5 bases and J dropped 4 bases, with 11 bases sitting between them. This chain's CDR3 is CASSRGLGYGYTF. DNA of the CDR3: TGTGCCAGCAGCCGGGGGCTCGGCTATGGCTACACCTTC.

The V and J genes are TRBV5-6 and TRBJ1-1; TRBD1 might be the D (5 bases). The V end lost 4 bases, the J end lost 6 bases, and 13 bases lay between the germline ends. The CDR3 runs 13 residues. Per germline, CDR1 SGHDT and CDR2 YYEEEE. For the CDR3, the DNA is TGTGCCAGCAGCCTAGGGGTGGAGGCTGAAGCTTTCTTT. This translates into CASSLGVEAEAFF.

V is TRBV9 and J is TRBJ1-2; 7 bases match TRBD1. The germline V gene has CDR1 SGDLS and CDR2 YYNGEE. This CDR3 has 15 amino acids. The J segment lost 2 bases and the V segment lost 0 bases, leaving 4 bases of the junction unmatched. The CDR3 nucleotides are TGTGCCAGCAGCGTAGAGGGACAGCGAAACTATGGCTACACCTTC. Translated: CASSVEGQRNYGYTF.

The V and J genes are TRBV3-1 (or the pseudogene TRBV3-2) and TRBJ1-4; D uncertain. This CDR3 spans 16 amino acids. The V and J ends lost 0 bases and 9 bases respectively, with 17 bases between them. Germline V CDR1 and CDR2: LGHDT, YNNKEL (reference sequence). CDR3 protein: CASSQDCRSNRKKLFF. The CDR3, as DNA: TGTGCCAGCAGCCAAGACTGTCGATCTAATCGGAAAAAACTGTTTTTT.

The chain uses TRBV11-2 and TRBJ2-7; D possibly matches TRBD1 or TRBD2 (5 bases each). V was pared by 0 bases and J by 3 bases, with 9 bases between. Looked up from germline, CDR1 is SGHAT and CDR2 is FQNNGV. This CDR3 has 14 residues. CDR3 in amino acids: CASSLDRGVYEQYF. CDR3 coding DNA: TGTGCCAGCAGCTTAGATCGGGGCGTCTACGAGCAGTACTTC.

The V and J genes are TRBV3-1 (or the pseudogene TRBV3-2) and TRBJ1-2, with 7 nucleotides matching TRBD1. The V gene end was trimmed by 5 bases and the J gene end by 6 bases; junction bases not matched to a gene: 3. Germline assignment: CDR1 LGHDT and CDR2 YNNKEL (reference sequence). This CDR3 has 12 amino acids. The CDR3 bases are TGTGCCAGCAGCTCAGGACAGGATGGCTACACCTTC. This codes for CASSSGQDGYTF.

This clone was recorded a few times. This chain connects TRBV30 to TRBJ1-1; D might be TRBD1 (5 bases). The CDR3 covers 15 residues. Germline V lookup: CDR1 GTSNPN, CDR2 SVGIG (reference sequence). V was shortened by 4 bases and J by 0 bases, with 15 bases between the two germline ends. This chain's CDR3 is CAWTTSTALNTEAFF. For the CDR3, the DNA is TGTGCCTGGACGACTTCGACAGCCTTGAACACTGAAGCTTTCTTT. The full variable domain, rest sourced from reference TRBV30 and TRBJ1-1, is SQTIHQWPATLVQPVGSPLSLECTVEGTSNPNLYWYRQAAGRGLQLLFYSVGIGQISSEVPQNLSASRPQDRQFILSSKKLLLSDSGFYLCAWTTSTALNTEAFFGQGTRLTVV.

The chain recombines TRBV7-9 with TRBJ1-5; unclear D gene. The germline V gene encodes CDR1 SEHNR and CDR2 FQNEAQ (reference sequence). Trimming removed 0 bases at V and 1 base at J, with 7 bases between. The CDR3 totals 15 residues. As DNA, the CDR3 is TGTGCCAGCAGCTTAGCTATGGGGAGCAATCAGCCCCAGCATTTT. Translating gives CASSLAMGSNQPQHF.

This chain uses TRBV5-1 with TRBJ2-7; 12 bases align to TRBD2. CDR3 length equals 15 residues. Germline-derived CDR1 and CDR2 are SGHRS and YFSETQ. V gave up 2 bases and J gave up 4 bases; unmatched junction bases: 4. This CDR3 reads CASSLGTSGSYEQYF. The CDR3 nucleotides read TGCGCCAGCAGCTTAGGGACTAGCGGGTCTTACGAGCAGTACTTC.

The genes are TRBV14 and TRBJ1-1, with D unclear. The CDR3 runs 14 residues. CDR1 SGHDN and CDR2 FVKESK come from the germline V gene. V was shortened by 1 base and J by 3 bases, with 9 bases between the two germline ends. Here the CDR3 DNA reads TGTGCCAGCAGCCAAGCAGACCACTACACTGAAGCTTTCTTT. Translated, it gives CASSQADHYTEAFF.

The J gene is TRBJ2-7, the V gene TRBV30; TRBD1 is a possible D gene (5 bases). The germline CDR1 and CDR2 sequences are GTSNPN and SVGIG (reference sequence). CDR3 length: 12 residues. Trimming removed 4 bases from V and 3 bases from J, with 10 bases in between. This CDR3 reads CAWTIDSYEQYF. In DNA, the CDR3 is TGTGCCTGGACGATAGACAGCTACGAGCAGTACTTC.

The V and J genes are TRBV30 and TRBJ1-6; maybe TRBD1 (6 bases). The CDR3 length is 15 residues. V gave up 2 bases and J gave up 9 bases, with 17 bases separating them. Germline CDR1 reads GTSNPN; CDR2 reads SVGIG (reference sequence). CDR3 residues: CAWSLYREGSSPLHF. The CDR3, as DNA: TGTGCCTGGAGTCTTTACAGGGAAGGTAGTTCACCCCTCCACTTT.

The chain is built from TRBV9 and TRBJ2-3; D call uncertain. The germline gives CDR1 SGDLS, CDR2 YYNGEE. The CDR3 is 13 residues long. V lost 0 bases to trimming and J lost 8 bases, with 10 bases between them. The CDR3 nucleotides read TGTGCCAGCAGCGTAGATGGTATAGGTACGCAGTATTTT. The encoded protein is CASSVDGIGTQYF.